This T cell receptor beta chain appears in the sequencing data of a study of T cell responses to AZD1222 COVID-19 vaccine (dated by TCRdb to 2020 to 2022). For the wider study: AZD1222 recipients whose second dose came at about 4 weeks and those whose second dose came at about 12 weeks were combined into one group, since spike-specific TCR depth and breadth did not differ between the two schedules. Trial participants were enrolled by age into 18-55, 56-69 and 70-plus year subgroups, with around 150, 28 and 57 TCR-sequenced participants respectively. TCR sequencing covered more than 230 trial participants: 207 given two doses of AZD1222 and some 25 given two doses of MenACWY control vaccine.

V and J are trimmed by 3 bases and 6 bases, and the gene matches miss 6 bases of the junction. The CDR3 spans 14 residues, from the cysteine through the phenylalanine. Only the CDR3 DNA is retained, 42 bases long and in frame from the first base. CDR1 and CDR2 are drawn from the germline V gene: MGHRA, YSYEKL. This clone was seen just once. What antigen it recognizes has not been identified. No much larger clone is present one base from it, and per-base qualities are unavailable. In the paper's terms, the time point label means: baseline before first vaccination. Samples from vaccinated people were obtained from the UK trials COV001 and COV002, which included a single-blind randomized controlled phase 2/3 trial of AZD1222 (ChAdOx1 nCoV-19) in healthy adults. Trial participant PBMC samples were collected at day 0 and day 28 after the second dose for TCRbeta chain sequencing. The paper's findings and limits, for the study overall: After two AZD1222 doses, spike-specific TCR breadth and depth were significantly higher than at day 0 and than in MenACWY recipients. Most participants were white British and females outnumbered males, and the authors suggested that clonal diversity may have been underestimated. The whole spike protein was spanned by vaccine-associated CD4 TCRs, and dominant responses were seen in regions 160-218 and 743-854. Because no day 14 peak-response samples were available, repertoires were characterized only after the peak T cell response. Reportedly, almost half of the unique spike-specific TCRs recognized epitopes lying outside the regions that are mutated in the B.1.351 and B.1.1.7 variants. Conclusions about previously exposed vaccinees are limited because only a handful of AZD1222 recipients were SARS-CoV-2 seropositive at baseline. The 56-69-year group was small, and its depth increase did not reach significance, likely because of low power.

The CDR3 regions of human TCRbeta chains were analyzed by immunosequencing. The source study handled its data this way. TCRs in the repertoires were matched against a reference library of SARS-CoV-2-specific TCRs that had been generated with the MIRA antigen-specificity platform. Breadth was defined as the fraction of unique TCRs that were SARS-CoV-2-associated, and depth was defined as the fraction of total T cells that were SARS-CoV-2-associated. Using the MIRA data, every spike-specific TCR was mapped to the spike region that the TCR reacted to and assigned to either a CD4 or a CD8 class. Log10-transformed breadth and depth values were compared by one-way ANOVA with Sidak's multiple comparisons tests. TCRdb provides this immuneACCESS table in a form limited to in-frame rearrangements. Some clones are lacking; in checked studies, under half of them reflect an unresolved V gene, and why the rest are absent is not known. The V and J calls and clone size are taken from that table; D and trimming were inferred from the DNA. In all, the sample holds some 150,000 clones, and 90% of those were seen once. The ten largest clones add up to approximately 1.8% of the sample.

The receptor chain draws on TRBV4-1 and TRBJ2-7; the junction holds 9 bases that match TRBD1. This sequence originates from an adult in good health. The source material was peripheral blood, sampled on day 0 of AZD1222 vaccination. The CDR3: CASSHLGQGPEQYF. The sequence in DNA is TGCGCCAGCAGCCACCTTGGACAGGGGCCCGAGCAGTACTTC.